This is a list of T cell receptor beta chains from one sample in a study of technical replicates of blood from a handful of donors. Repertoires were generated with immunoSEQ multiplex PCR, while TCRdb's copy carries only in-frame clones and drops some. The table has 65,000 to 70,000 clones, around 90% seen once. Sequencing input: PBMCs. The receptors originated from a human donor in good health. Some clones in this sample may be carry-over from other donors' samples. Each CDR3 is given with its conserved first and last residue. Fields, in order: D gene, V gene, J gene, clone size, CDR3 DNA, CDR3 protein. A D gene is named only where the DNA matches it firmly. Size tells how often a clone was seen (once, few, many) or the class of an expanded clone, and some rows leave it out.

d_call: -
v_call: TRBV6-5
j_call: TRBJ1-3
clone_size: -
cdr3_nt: TGTGCCAGCAGTTCCGCTTGGGCGGGAAACACCATATATTTT
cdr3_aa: CASSSAWAGNTIYF

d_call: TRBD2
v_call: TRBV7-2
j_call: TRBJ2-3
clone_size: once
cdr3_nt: TGTGCCAGCAGCTTTACTAGCGGGAGGGCCGATACGCAGTATTTT
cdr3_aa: CASSFTSGRADTQYF

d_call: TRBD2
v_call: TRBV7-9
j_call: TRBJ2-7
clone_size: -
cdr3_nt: TGTGCCAGCAGTAGAACCGGGGGACTAGGTTTATACGAGCAGTACTTC
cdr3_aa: CASSRTGGLGLYEQYF

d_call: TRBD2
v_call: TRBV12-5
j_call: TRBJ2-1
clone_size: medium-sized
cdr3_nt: TGTGCTAGTGGCCTTCTCCGGGGGGACAATGAGCAGTTCTTC
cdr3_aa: CASGLLRGDNEQFF

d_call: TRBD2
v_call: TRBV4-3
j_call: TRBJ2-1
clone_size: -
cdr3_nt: TGCGCCAGCAGCCAAGGGGACTATGTTGGAAATGAGCAGTTCTTC
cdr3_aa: CASSQGDYVGNEQFF

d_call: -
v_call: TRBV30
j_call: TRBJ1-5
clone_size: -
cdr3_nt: TGTGCCTGGAGCATCGACACTAATCAGCCCCAGCATTTT
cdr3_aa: CAWSIDTNQPQHF

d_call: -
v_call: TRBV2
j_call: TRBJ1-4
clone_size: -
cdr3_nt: TGTGCCAGCAGTGAAGGGACAGCGCCCGCAACTAATGAAAAACTGTTTTTT
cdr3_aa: CASSEGTAPATNEKLFF

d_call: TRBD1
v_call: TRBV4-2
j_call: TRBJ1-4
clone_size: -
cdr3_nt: TGTGCCAGCAGCCTCCTACCGGGACAGGGGGGTGAAAAACTGTTTTTT
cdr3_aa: CASSLLPGQGGEKLFF

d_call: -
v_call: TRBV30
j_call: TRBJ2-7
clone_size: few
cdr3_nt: TGTGCCTGGGGCGCGGGGTGGGTTACCGAGCAGTACTTC
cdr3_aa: CAWGAGWVTEQYF

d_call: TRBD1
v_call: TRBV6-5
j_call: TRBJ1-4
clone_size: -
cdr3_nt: TGTGCCAGCAGTGAACAGGGGGGGAATGAAAAACTGTTTTTT
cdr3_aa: CASSEQGGNEKLFF

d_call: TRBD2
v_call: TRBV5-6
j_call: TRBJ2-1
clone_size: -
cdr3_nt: TGTGCCAGCAGCTATAGGACTAGCGGGGTAGATGACAATGAGCAGTTCTTC
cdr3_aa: CASSYRTSGVDDNEQFF

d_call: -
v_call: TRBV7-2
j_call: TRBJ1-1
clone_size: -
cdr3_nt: TGTGCCAGCAGCCTACGCCCACGGAACACTGAAGCTTTCTTT
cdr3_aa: CASSLRPRNTEAFF

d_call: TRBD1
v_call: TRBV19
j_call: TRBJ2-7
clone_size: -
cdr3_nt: TGTGCCAGTAGTATAAGAGGACAGGGGATCTACGAGCAGTACTTC
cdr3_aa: CASSIRGQGIYEQYF

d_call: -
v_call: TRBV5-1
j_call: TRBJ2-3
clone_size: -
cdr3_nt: TGCGCCAGCAGACTCCGGGATGGGGACACAGATACGCAGTATTTT
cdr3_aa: CASRLRDGDTDTQYF

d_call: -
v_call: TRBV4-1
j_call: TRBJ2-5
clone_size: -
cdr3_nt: TGCGCCAGCAGCCAAGATGGCGAGGGAGAGACCCAGTACTTC
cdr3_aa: CASSQDGEGETQYF

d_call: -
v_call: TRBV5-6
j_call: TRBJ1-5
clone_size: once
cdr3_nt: TGTGCCAGCAGCTTGGGGAGAAGTCAGCCCCAGCATTTT
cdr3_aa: CASSLGRSQPQHF

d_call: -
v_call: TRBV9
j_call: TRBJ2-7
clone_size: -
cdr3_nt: TGTGCCAGCAGCGTAGCTGGCCTCTCCTACGAGCAGTACTTC
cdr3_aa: CASSVAGLSYEQYF

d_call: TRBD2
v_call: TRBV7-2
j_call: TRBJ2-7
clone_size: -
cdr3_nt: TGTGCCAGCAGCCAACTCGGGGGGGCTTACGAGCAGTACTTC
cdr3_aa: CASSQLGGAYEQYF

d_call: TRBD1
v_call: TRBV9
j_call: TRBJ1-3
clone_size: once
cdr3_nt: TGTGCCAGCAGCGTAGGGGGGGGGACAGGACGAAACACCATATATTTT
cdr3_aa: CASSVGGGTGRNTIYF

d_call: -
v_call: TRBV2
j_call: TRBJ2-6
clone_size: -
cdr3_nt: TGTGCCAGCAGTCGGACTCCCTCTCTTGGCGGGGCCAACGTCCTGACTTTC
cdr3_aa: CASSRTPSLGGANVLTF

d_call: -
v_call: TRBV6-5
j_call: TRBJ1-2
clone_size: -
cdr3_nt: TGTGCCAGCAGCACACAGGGAGGGCAGGTCTATGGCTACACCTTC
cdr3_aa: CASSTQGGQVYGYTF

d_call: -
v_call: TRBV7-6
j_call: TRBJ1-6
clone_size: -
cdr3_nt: TGTGCCAGCAGCTTAAGTGGGCTACCTTCACCCCTCCACTTT
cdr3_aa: CASSLSGLPSPLHF

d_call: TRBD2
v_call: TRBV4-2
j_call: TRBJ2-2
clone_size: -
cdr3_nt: TGTGCCAGCAGCCAAGCCGGGACTAGCGGAGAAACCGGGGAGCTGTTTTTT
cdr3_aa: CASSQAGTSGETGELFF

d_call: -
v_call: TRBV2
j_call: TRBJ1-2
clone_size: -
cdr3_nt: TGTGCCAGCAGTGGGACTGAGGGCGGCTACACCTTC
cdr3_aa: CASSGTEGGYTF

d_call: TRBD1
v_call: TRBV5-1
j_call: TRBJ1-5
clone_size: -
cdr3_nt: TGCGCCAGCAGCGCCGGGACAGGGGGCCAGCCCCAGCATTTT
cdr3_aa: CASSAGTGGQPQHF

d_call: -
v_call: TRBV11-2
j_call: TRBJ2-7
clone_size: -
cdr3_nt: TGTGCCAGCAGCTTATTACGAGGACAGTTCTACTTC
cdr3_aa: CASSLLRGQFYF

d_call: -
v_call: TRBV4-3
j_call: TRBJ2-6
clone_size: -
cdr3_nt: TGCGCCAGCAGCCAAAAGCTCCAGACGGGTTCAAGCTCTGGGGCCAACGTCCTGACTTTC
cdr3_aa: CASSQKLQTGSSSGANVLTF

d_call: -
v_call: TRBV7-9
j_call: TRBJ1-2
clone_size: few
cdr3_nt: TGTGCCAGCAGCTTAAGGTTCAGGACAGTCTATGGCTACACCTTC
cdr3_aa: CASSLRFRTVYGYTF

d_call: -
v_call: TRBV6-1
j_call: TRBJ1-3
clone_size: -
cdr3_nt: TGTGCCAGCACCAAGGACAGAACCTCTGGAAACACCATATATTTT
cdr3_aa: CASTKDRTSGNTIYF

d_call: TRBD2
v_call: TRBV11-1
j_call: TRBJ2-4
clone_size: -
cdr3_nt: TGTGCCAGCAGCCTCCTGACTAGCGGGGATAAAAACATTCAGTACTTC
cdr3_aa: CASSLLTSGDKNIQYF

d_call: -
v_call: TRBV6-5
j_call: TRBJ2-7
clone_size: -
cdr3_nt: TGTGCCAGCAGTTTCCGCAGGGGATACTACGAGCAGTACTTC
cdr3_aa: CASSFRRGYYEQYF

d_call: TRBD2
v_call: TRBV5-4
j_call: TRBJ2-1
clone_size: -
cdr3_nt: TGTGCCAGCACCGGAGAACTAGCGGGGGGGACTGAGCAGTTCTTC
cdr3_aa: CASTGELAGGTEQFF

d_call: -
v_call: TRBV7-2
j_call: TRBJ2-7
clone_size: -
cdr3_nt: TGTGCCAGCAGCTTTCAGGAGGGCTACGAGCAGTACTTC
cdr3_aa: CASSFQEGYEQYF

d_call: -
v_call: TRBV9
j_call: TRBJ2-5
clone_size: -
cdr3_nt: TGTGCCAGCAGCGAGGGAGGGGGTTTACAAGAGACCCAGTACTTC
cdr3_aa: CASSEGGGLQETQYF

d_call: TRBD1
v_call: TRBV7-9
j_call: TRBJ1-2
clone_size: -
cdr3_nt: TGTGCCAGCAGCTTCGACAGGGGAGCTTTGCCTAACTATGGCTACACCTTC
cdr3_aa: CASSFDRGALPNYGYTF

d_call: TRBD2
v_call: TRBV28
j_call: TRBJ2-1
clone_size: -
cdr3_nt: TGTGCCAGCAGTTTAGGTTTGCGGGGGGGTTACAATGAGCAGTTCTTC
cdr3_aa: CASSLGLRGGYNEQFF

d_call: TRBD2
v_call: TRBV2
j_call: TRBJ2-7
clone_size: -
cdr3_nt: TGTGCCAGTGTTGCGGTTGGGACTAGCGGGAACTACGAGCAGTACTTC
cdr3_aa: CASVAVGTSGNYEQYF

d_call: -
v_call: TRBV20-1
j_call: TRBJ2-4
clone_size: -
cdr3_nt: TGCAGTGCTCGGCGGGAAAACATTCAGTACTTC
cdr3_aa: CSARRENIQYF